Below, 18 T cell receptor beta chains from the same sample are listed, as sequenced in a study of cytomegalovirus exposure and HLA in healthy donors. A multiplex PCR was run with 60 Vbeta primers and 13 Jbeta primers. TCRdb's copy holds only in-frame clones and misses some; the assay was immunoSEQ multiplex PCR. The sample includes 95,000 to 150,000 clones, approximately 87% of them seen just once. Specimen: PBMCs. The receptor set was obtained from a man younger than 35 in good health and CMV-seropositive.

The V call is TRBV13, the J call TRBJ1-2; 7 bases match TRBD1. CDR1 is PRHDT and CDR2 is FYEKMQ in the germline V gene (reference sequence). The CDR3 has 14 residues. V shed 4 bases, J shed 0 bases, and the junction held 2 bases outside the gene matches. The CDR3: CASSSGGANYGYTF. The CDR3 nucleotides read TGTGCCAGCAGCTCAGGGGGAGCTAACTATGGCTACACCTTC. The full variable domain, its missing parts supplied by reference TRBV13 and TRBJ1-2, is AAGVIQSPRHLIKEKRETATLKCYPIPRHDTVYWYQQGPGQDPQFLISFYEKMQSDKGSIPDRFSAQQFSDYHSELNMSSLELGDSALYFCASSSGGANYGYTFGSGTRLTVV.

The V and J genes are TRBV11-2 and TRBJ2-2, with a tentative D call TRBD2 (6 bases). The length of the CDR3 is 14 residues. The germline V and J ends were trimmed by 6 bases and 5 bases, with 13 bases remaining between them. CDR1 is SGHAT and CDR2 is FQNNGV in the germline V gene. CDR3 sequence reads: CASREDYLTGELFF. CDR3 sequence (DNA): TGTGCCAGCAGGGAGGACTATCTGACCGGGGAGCTGTTTTTT.

This chain links TRBV18 with TRBJ2-1, with D possibly being TRBD2 (5 bases). The CDR3 spans 14 residues. The V end was cut by 4 bases, the J end by 8 bases, with 15 bases between. Germline-derived CDR1 and CDR2 are KGHSH and LQKENI. CDR3 loop: CASSLTTRNDEQFF. The CDR3 DNA reads as TGTGCCAGCTCACTGACCACTAGGAATGATGAGCAGTTCTTC.

V gene TRBV7-3 combines with J gene TRBJ2-1; a weak D match, TRBD2 (6 bases). Germline CDR1 reads SGHTA; CDR2 reads FQGTGA. V lost 5 bases to trimming and J lost 8 bases, with 16 bases between them. The CDR3 consists of 14 residues. CDR3 protein: CASSRGTGGYEQFF. In DNA, the CDR3 is TGTGCCAGCAGCCGAGGGACTGGGGGGTATGAGCAGTTCTTC.

The table lists this clone with a count of one. In nucleotides, the CDR3 is TGTGCCAGCAGTTTCAACTATTTGTACAGGGGACGACTGAGTGAAGCTTTCTTT. Amino acid sequence: CASSFNYLYRGRLSEAFF. The chain recombines TRBV27 with TRBJ1-1, with 7 bases identical to TRBD1. The CDR3 runs to 18 residues. The germline V gene has CDR1 MNHEY and CDR2 SMNVEV (reference sequence). V trimming: 3 bases; J trimming: 7 bases; junction bases outside the gene matches: 20.

The rearrangement links TRBV5-1 to TRBJ1-1; no reliable D call. In germline, CDR1 is SGHRS, CDR2 YFSETQ. With 2 bases removed from V and 2 bases from J, the gap between germline ends came to 16 bases. The CDR3 extends over 16 amino acids. The CDR3 protein is CASSFGRAGDNTEAFF. The CDR3 DNA sequence: TGCGCCAGCAGCTTTGGCCGGGCCGGGGATAACACTGAAGCTTTCTTT.

This chain links TRBV6-1 with TRBJ2-2, with D possibly matching TRBD1 (6 bases). The CDR3 consists of 14 residues. The germline gives CDR1 MNHNS, CDR2 SASEGT. V shed 1 base and J shed 4 bases, with 7 bases lying between them. The CDR3 here is CASSEVGGTGELFF. For the CDR3, the DNA is TGTGCCAGCAGTGAAGTAGGGGGCACCGGGGAGCTGTTTTTT.

This chain joins TRBV7-2 and TRBJ2-3; 12 positions agree with TRBD2. The germline V gene encodes CDR1 SGHTA and CDR2 FQGNSA. The CDR3 totals 21 residues. With V trimmed by 0 bases and J by 1 base, 14 bases remained unmatched. The CDR3 sequence: CASSLAELAGGFWVGTDTQYF. CDR3 in DNA: TGTGCCAGCAGCTTAGCCGAACTAGCGGGGGGTTTTTGGGTCGGCACAGATACGCAGTATTTT.

V is TRBV25-1 and J is TRBJ1-2; tentative D call: TRBD1 (5 bases). Germline V CDR1 and CDR2: MGHDK, SYGVNS. CDR3 length: 16 amino acids. Trimming stripped 2 bases from V and 6 bases from J, with 19 bases between. The CDR3 spells CASSEPRGLGGDGYTF. CDR3 DNA: TGTGCCAGCAGTGAACCCCGGGGCCTCGGAGGGGATGGCTACACCTTC.

The count of this clone is one. The chain is built from TRBV19 and TRBJ1-1, with D uncertain. V lost 3 bases and J 2 bases, leaving 4 bases between the germline ends. Germline V gives CDR1 LNHDA, CDR2 SQIVND (reference sequence). This CDR3 contains 12 residues. This CDR3 reads CASSMSNTEAFF. The CDR3 nucleotides read TGTGCCAGTAGTATGTCTAACACTGAAGCTTTCTTT.

The rearrangement links TRBV7-2 to TRBJ2-7, with 10 bases lining up with TRBD2. The CDR3 has 14 amino acids. The ends lost 3 bases at V and 4 bases at J; junction bases unmatched: 3. Germline V gives CDR1 SGHTA, CDR2 FQGNSA. The CDR3 spells CASSFSGGLYEQYF. In DNA, the CDR3 is TGTGCCAGCAGCTTTAGCGGGGGGTTGTACGAGCAGTACTTC.

The CDR3 DNA reads as TGTGCCAGCAGCCTGCAACAGGGGGGGGGATCCTACGAGCAGTACTTC. Its translation is CASSLQQGGGSYEQYF. The J gene is TRBJ2-7, the V gene TRBV7-6; weak D call: TRBD1 (8 bases). The V end was cut by 5 bases, the J end by 1 base, with 18 bases between. This CDR3 has 16 residues. CDR1 SGHVS and CDR2 FNYEAQ come from the germline V gene.

The chain is built from TRBV10-3 and TRBJ2-7; maybe TRBD1 (5 bases). CDR1 and CDR2 from the germline V gene are ENHRY and SYGVKD. Trimming left V 8 bases short and J 0 bases short, with 14 bases between. The CDR3 spans 14 residues. The CDR3 reads CAISAGKSSYEQYF. The DNA for the CDR3 is TGTGCCATCTCGGCAGGGAAAAGCTCCTACGAGCAGTACTTC.

About this clone itself: Other DNA variants within this sample encode the same CDR3. V is TRBV5-8 and J is TRBJ2-7, with a weak D call TRBD2 (5 bases). CDR3 size: 17 residues. V gave up 5 bases and J gave up 3 bases, with 24 bases separating them. Germline CDR1 reads SGHTS; CDR2 reads YDEGEE. CDR3 bases: TGTGCCAGCAGTCTCGATTTGGACTTTCAAGAGGTCTACGAGCAGTACTTC. Amino acids: CASSLDLDFQEVYEQYF.

J is TRBJ1-2 and V is TRBV7-6, with a possible D match to TRBD1 (6 bases). The CDR3 length is 16 residues. Deletions cut 1 base from V and 0 bases from J, with 12 bases between. Germline values: CDR1 SGHVS, CDR2 FNYEAQ. The CDR3 sequence is CASSLGGGGANYGYTF. The DNA for the CDR3 is TGTGCCAGCAGCTTAGGAGGGGGGGGCGCTAACTATGGCTACACCTTC. Together with reference TRBV7-6 and TRBJ1-2, the CDR3 gives the full variable domain: GAGVSQSPRYKVTKRGQDVALRCDPISGHVSLYWYRQALGQGPEFLTYFNYEAQQDKSGLPNDRFSAERPEGSISTLTIQRTEQRDSAMYRCASSLGGGGANYGYTFGSGTRLTVV.

This chain uses TRBV28 with TRBJ1-5; 9 nucleotides align to TRBD1. The ends lost 6 bases at V and 0 bases at J; junction bases unmatched: 6. The CDR3 runs to 16 residues. Looked up from germline, CDR1 is MDHEN and CDR2 is SYDVKM. The CDR3 coding sequence is TGTGCCAGCAGCGCGGGGACAGGGTATAGCAATCAGCCCCAGCATTTT. This encodes CASSAGTGYSNQPQHF.

V and J are TRBV13 and TRBJ2-5, with 7 positions matching TRBD2. TRBJ2-7 matches the DNA end more closely, so the J call is doubtful. The CDR3 extends over 16 amino acids. The germline V gene encodes CDR1 PRHDT and CDR2 FYEKMQ (reference sequence). CDR3 in amino acids: CASSPSWSGAPYEQYF. In nucleotides, the CDR3 is TGTGCCAGCAGCCCTAGTTGGAGCGGGGCCCCCTACGAGCAGTACTTC.

For this clone: Mismatch with germline at one junction end may stem from a read error. The chain links TRBV30 to TRBJ2-5, with D perhaps matching TRBD1 or TRBD2 (7 bases each). Germline CDR1 GTSNPN, CDR2 SVGIG (reference sequence). The CDR3 sequence is 14 residues long. The CDR3 DNA is TGTGCCGGGAGGGGGCCGGGCGAGTCGGGGACCCAGTACTTC. It translates to CAGRGPGESGTQYF.